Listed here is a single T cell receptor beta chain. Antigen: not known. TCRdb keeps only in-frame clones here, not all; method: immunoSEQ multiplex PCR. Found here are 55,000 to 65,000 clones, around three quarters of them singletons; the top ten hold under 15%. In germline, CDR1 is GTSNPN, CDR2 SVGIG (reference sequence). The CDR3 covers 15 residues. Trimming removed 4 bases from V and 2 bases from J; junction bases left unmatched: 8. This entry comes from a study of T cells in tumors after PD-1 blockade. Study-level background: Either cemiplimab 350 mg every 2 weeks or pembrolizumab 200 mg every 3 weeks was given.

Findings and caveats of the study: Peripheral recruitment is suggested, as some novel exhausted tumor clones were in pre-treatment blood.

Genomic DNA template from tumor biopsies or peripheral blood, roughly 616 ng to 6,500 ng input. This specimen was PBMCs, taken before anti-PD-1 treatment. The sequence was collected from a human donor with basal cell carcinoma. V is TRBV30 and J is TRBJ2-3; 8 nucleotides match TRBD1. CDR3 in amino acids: CAWTMTGADTDTQYF. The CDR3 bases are TGTGCCTGGACCATGACAGGGGCGGACACAGATACGCAGTATTTT.